Below are 18 T cell receptor beta chains sequenced from a single sample in a study of T cells in Graves' hyperthyroidism and ophthalmopathy. What was amplified from RNA transcripts were TCR beta CDR3 regions. HTBI primers drove first-round RT-PCR of the TCR CDR3. TCRdb passed the multiplex PCR reads through MiXCR, listing each CDR3 protein once. The sample lists about 700,000 distinct CDR3 sequences; approximately 42% were seen once. Sequences were obtained from peripheral blood or thyroid tissue (not recorded which). The receptors shown here come from an adult man with Graves' disease, either hyperthyroidism or ophthalmopathy (not recorded which).

The chain uses TRBV9 and TRBJ2-5, with 14 bases aligning to TRBD2. In germline, CDR1 is SGDLS, CDR2 YYNGEE. With V trimmed by 3 bases and J by 14 bases, 9 bases remained unmatched. The length of the CDR3 is 14 residues. CDR3 sequence (DNA): TGTGCCAGCAGCGGCGGACTAGCGGGGGGTCCCGTATACTTC. It yields the protein CASSGGLAGGPVYF.

This clonotype showed up just a few times. J is TRBJ1-6 and V is TRBV11-2; D unresolved. The CDR3 extends over 15 amino acids. The V end was cut by 6 bases, the J end by 7 bases, with 16 bases between. Germline V gene lookup returns CDR1 SGHAT and CDR2 FQNNGV. In DNA, the CDR3 is TGTGCCAGCAGTGAATCTTCTACCAGAAATTCACCCCTCCACTTT. Its translation: CASSESSTRNSPLHF.

CDR3 residues: CASSLRQATTNEKLFF. The CDR3 DNA reads as TGTGCCAGCAGCTTACGCCAGGCGACAACTAATGAAAAACTGTTTTTT. This chain links TRBV7-9 with TRBJ1-4; the D is unclear. The germline gives CDR1 SEHNR, CDR2 FQNEAQ (reference sequence). V was cut by 2 bases and J by 0 bases, with 10 bases left in between. This CDR3 has 16 amino acids.

The gene calls are TRBV7-9 and TRBJ1-4; no clear D. Germline CDR1 SEHNR, CDR2 FQNEAQ (reference sequence). The V end was cut by 4 bases, the J end by 7 bases, with 10 bases between. This CDR3 has 13 amino acids. CDR3 region: CASSSWVGEKLFF. The CDR3 DNA reads TGTGCCAGCAGCTCTTGGGTGGGTGAAAAACTGTTTTTT.

The chain couples TRBV29-1 to TRBJ1-1; D possibly corresponds to TRBD1 (6 bases). The CDR3 totals 13 residues. CDR1 SQVTM and CDR2 ANQGSEA come from the germline V gene. V shed 3 bases and J shed 4 bases, with 12 bases lying between them. CDR3: CSVEGRGGTEAFF. The CDR3, as DNA: TGCAGCGTTGAGGGGAGGGGGGGCACTGAAGCTTTCTTT.

Only one count was recorded for this clonotype. The genes are TRBV29-1 and TRBJ1-1; D is unclear. V gave up 8 bases and J gave up 6 bases, with 13 bases separating them. Germline V gives CDR1 SQVTM, CDR2 ANQGSEA. The CDR3 loop spans 11 amino acids. CDR3 residues: CSLVGNAEAFF. In DNA form, the CDR3 reads TGCAGCTTGGTGGGTAACGCTGAAGCTTTCTTT.

V usage is TRBV7-8 and J usage is TRBJ1-5; D not certain. Per the germline V gene, CDR1 is SGHVS and CDR2 is FQNEAQ. Trimming cost V 5 bases and J 5 bases, with 10 bases left between them. The length of the CDR3 is 13 residues. CDR3 in DNA: TGTGCCAGCAGCGTTCCGTTAGATCAGCCCCAGCATTTT. Protein sequence: CASSVPLDQPQHF.

V gene TRBV11-2 combines with J gene TRBJ2-5; D gene uncertain. Trimming shortened V by 5 bases and J by 2 bases, and 6 bases separated the two germline ends. Germline loops: CDR1 SGHAT, CDR2 FQNNGV. The CDR3 is 12 residues long. CDR3 nucleotides: TGTGCCAGCAGCGGGGAACAAGAGACCCAGTACTTC. Translation gives CASSGEQETQYF.

This clonotype was counted between two and nine times. The chain joins TRBV12-3 or TRBV12-4 to TRBJ1-1; D is undetermined. This CDR3 has 14 amino acids. The V end was cut by 7 bases, the J end by 2 bases, with 14 bases between. CDR3 sequence reads: CASNVGQLNTEAFF. CDR3 bases: TGTGCCAGCAACGTCGGGCAGCTAAACACTGAAGCTTTCTTT.

The CDR3 protein is CASSSDAWGRGEKLFF. The CDR3 coding sequence is TGTGCCAGCAGCTCCGATGCTTGGGGGAGGGGAGAAAAACTGTTTTTT. The V call is TRBV7-9, the J call TRBJ1-4; D may be TRBD1 (5 bases). The CDR3 length is 16 residues. V was pared by 4 bases and J by 8 bases, with 20 bases between. Germline assignment: CDR1 SEHNR and CDR2 FQNEAQ (reference sequence).

The rearrangement uses TRBV10-3 and TRBJ1-2; 11 nucleotides line up with TRBD1. This CDR3 spans 12 amino acids. Germline lookup yields CDR1 ENHRY and CDR2 SYGVKD. The ends lost 7 bases at V and 8 bases at J; junction bases unmatched: 3. The CDR3 DNA follows: TGTGCCATCAAGGGACAGGGGGAAGGCTACACCTTC. It is translated as CAIKGQGEGYTF.

The genes are TRBV7-8 and TRBJ2-7; either TRBD1 or TRBD2 may supply D (6 bases each). The CDR3 length is 15 residues. Trimming stripped 1 base from V and 5 bases from J, with 15 bases between. CDR1 is SGHVS and CDR2 is FQNEAQ in the germline V gene. The CDR3 spells CASSLDVGGGDEQYF. The CDR3 DNA is TGTGCCAGCAGCTTAGATGTAGGGGGAGGTGACGAGCAGTACTTC.

The gene calls are TRBV7-6 and TRBJ2-2; D not resolved. The germline V gene has CDR1 SGHVS and CDR2 FNYEAQ. The CDR3 is made up of 16 amino acids. V shed 5 bases and J shed 5 bases, with 18 bases lying between them. Here the CDR3 reads CASSQDLNSITGELFF. CDR3 coding DNA: TGTGCCAGCAGCCAAGATCTAAATAGTATAACCGGGGAGCTGTTTTTT.

The rearrangement joins TRBV7-2 to TRBJ2-7, with D perhaps TRBD1 (6 bases). Germline V gene sequence: CDR1 SGHTA, CDR2 FQGNSA. Trimming cost V 3 bases and J 3 bases, with 12 bases left between them. The CDR3 totals 14 residues. The CDR3 here is CASSLIQGSYEQYF. CDR3 DNA sequence: TGTGCCAGCAGCTTGATCCAGGGGAGCTACGAGCAGTACTTC.

This clonotype was recorded a few times. The chain joins TRBV24-1 to TRBJ1-1; D perhaps matches TRBD1 (6 bases). Germline-derived CDR1 and CDR2 are KGHDR and SFDVKD. CDR3 length equals 17 residues. V was trimmed by 8 bases and J by 1 base, leaving 22 bases between them. CDR3 protein: CATNEPGHSRRNTEAFF. The DNA of the CDR3 is TGTGCCACCAATGAACCGGGACATTCCCGGAGGAACACTGAAGCTTTCTTT.

This clonotype was recorded once. This chain links TRBV9 with TRBJ1-6; 8 bases line up with TRBD1. After removal of 3 bases from V and 12 bases from J, the junction contained 11 bases not matched to a gene. The CDR3 is 15 residues long. Germline values: CDR1 SGDLS, CDR2 YYNGEE. CDR3 residues: CASSGRDRGGQPLHF. Here the CDR3 DNA reads TGTGCCAGCAGCGGGAGAGACAGGGGCGGGCAACCCCTCCACTTT.

This clonotype has more than one count but fewer than ten. CDR3 protein: CASSYGAGPTTEAFF. Here the CDR3 DNA reads TGTGCCAGCAGTTACGGGGCAGGCCCTACCACTGAAGCTTTCTTT. The V and J genes are TRBV12-3 or TRBV12-4 and TRBJ1-1; possible D gene TRBD1, 5 bases. This CDR3 region has 15 residues. V lost 4 bases, J lost 4 bases, and 16 bases lay in between.

The V call is TRBV15, the J call TRBJ1-1; TRBD1 might be the D (5 bases). Germline CDR1 LNHNV, CDR2 YYDKDF (reference sequence). The CDR3 totals 13 residues. V dropped 6 bases and J dropped 10 bases, with 18 bases sitting between them. The CDR3 sequence is CATRGPMNIGAFF. CDR3 nucleotides: TGTGCCACCAGGGGACCCATGAACATAGGAGCTTTCTTT.